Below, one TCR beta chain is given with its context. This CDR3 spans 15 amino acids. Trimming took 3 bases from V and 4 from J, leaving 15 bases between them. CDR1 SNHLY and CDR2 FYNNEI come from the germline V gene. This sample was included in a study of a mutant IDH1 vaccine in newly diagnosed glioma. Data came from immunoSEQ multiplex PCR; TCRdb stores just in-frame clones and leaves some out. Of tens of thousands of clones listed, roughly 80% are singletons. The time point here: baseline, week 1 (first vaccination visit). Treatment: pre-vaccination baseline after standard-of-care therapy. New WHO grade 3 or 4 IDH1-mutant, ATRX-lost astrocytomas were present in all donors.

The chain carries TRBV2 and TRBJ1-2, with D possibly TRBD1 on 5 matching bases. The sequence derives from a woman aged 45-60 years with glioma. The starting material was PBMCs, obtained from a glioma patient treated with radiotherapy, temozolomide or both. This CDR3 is CASSEGRALGYGYTF. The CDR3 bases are TGTGCCAGCAGTGAGGGCAGGGCCCTTGGCTATGGCTACACCTTC.